These 22 T cell receptor beta chains originate from one sample sequenced in a study of memory CD4+ T cells and cytomegalovirus serostatus. Profiling relied on immunoSEQ multiplex PCR, and the TCRdb table lists in-frame clones only, not all of them. The table shows about 58,000 clones, with approximately 81% occurring only once. Single viable CD3+CD4+CD8-CD45RO+ cells were sorted as the memory CD4+ T cells. The material sequenced was memory CD4+ T cells from blood. These receptors were obtained from an adult in good health and CMV-seronegative. Some clones in this sample may be carry-over from other donors' samples.

Only one count was recorded for this clone. The chain links TRBV9 to TRBJ1-3, with D maybe TRBD1 (5 bases). CDR1 is SGDLS and CDR2 is YYNGEE in the germline V gene. V lost 0 bases and J 2 bases, leaving 12 bases between the germline ends. The CDR3 covers 16 residues. The DNA of the CDR3 is TGTGCCAGCAGCGTAGGGGGCCGAGGCCCTGGAAACACCATATATTTT. This codes for CASSVGGRGPGNTIYF.

The rearrangement joins TRBV10-1 to TRBJ1-4; D remains ambiguous. The CDR3 runs to 13 residues. From germline, CDR1 is WNHNN and CDR2 SYGVQD (reference sequence). Trimming left V 8 bases short and J 3 bases short, with 10 bases between. This CDR3 is CASSRKPNEKLFF. The CDR3 nucleotides read TGCGCCAGCTCCCGAAAACCTAATGAAAAACTGTTTTTT.

J is TRBJ2-7 and V is TRBV6-6; no definite D call. In germline, CDR1 is MNHNY, CDR2 SVGAGI (reference sequence). V was trimmed by 6 bases and J by 5 bases, leaving 11 bases between them. The CDR3 loop spans 12 amino acids. The CDR3 DNA reads as TGTGCCAGCAGCCCTGGCCCTGACGAGCAGTACTTC. It translates to CASSPGPDEQYF.

The J gene is TRBJ1-3, the V gene TRBV6-1; maybe TRBD1 (5 bases). The germline V gene has CDR1 MNHNS and CDR2 SASEGT. The CDR3 has 14 residues. Trimming removed 2 bases from V and 6 bases from J, with 11 bases in between. DNA for the CDR3: TGTGCCAGCAGTGAATTCGGCAGGGAAAACACCATATATTTT. Translated, it gives CASSEFGRENTIYF.

The V call is TRBV5-6, the J call TRBJ2-1; 8 bases line up with TRBD2. The V segment lost 6 bases and the J segment 2 bases; nucleotides outside the gene matches: 4. Per the germline V gene, CDR1 is SGHDT and CDR2 is YYEEEE. The CDR3 has 14 residues. The CDR3 sequence is CASILAGTYNEQFF. The CDR3 bases are TGTGCCAGCATCCTAGCGGGCACCTACAATGAGCAGTTCTTC. Supplemented by reference TRBV5-6 and TRBJ2-1, the full variable domain reads DAGVTQSPTHLIKTRGQQVTLRCSPKSGHDTVSWYQQALGQGPQFIFQYYEEEERQRGNFPDRFSGHQFPNYSSELNVNALLLGDSALYLCASILAGTYNEQFFGPGTRLTVL.

The gene calls are TRBV28 and TRBJ1-4; tentative D call: TRBD1 (6 bases). This CDR3 contains 16 residues. Germline CDR1 and CDR2: MDHEN and SYDVKM. V dropped 2 bases and J dropped 1 base, with 11 bases sitting between them. For the CDR3, the DNA is TGTGCCAGCAGTTTACCAGGGGAGGGAACTAATGAAAAACTGTTTTTT. Its translation is CASSLPGEGTNEKLFF. Based on the CDR3 plus reference TRBV28 and TRBJ1-4, the full variable domain is DVKVTQSSRYLVKRTGEKVFLECVQDMDHENMFWYRQDPGLGLRLIYFSYDVKMKEKGDIPEGYSVSREKKERFSLILESASTNQTSMYLCASSLPGEGTNEKLFFGSGTQLSVL.

This chain links TRBV2 with TRBJ2-5; TRBD1 or TRBD2 may be the D gene (5 bases each). Trimming removed 6 bases at V and 0 bases at J, with 11 bases between. This CDR3 has 14 residues. Germline V CDR1 and CDR2: SNHLY, FYNNEI. Here the CDR3 reads CASSPGPYQETQYF. DNA of the CDR3: TGTGCCAGCAGCCCGGGACCATACCAAGAGACCCAGTACTTC.

The CDR3 loop reads CASSLGQNYEQYF. CDR3 DNA: TGTGCCAGCAGCTTGGGACAGAACTACGAGCAGTACTTC. The chain carries TRBV5-4 and TRBJ2-7; D possibly corresponds to TRBD1 (5 bases). Germline V CDR1 and CDR2: SGHNT, YYREEE (reference sequence). V dropped 0 bases and J dropped 3 bases, with 7 bases sitting between them. This CDR3 region has 13 residues. The full variable domain, its missing parts supplied by reference TRBV5-4 and TRBJ2-7, is ETGVTQSPTHLIKTRGQQVTLRCSSQSGHNTVSWYQQALGQGPQFIFQYYREEENGRGNFPPRFSGLQFPNYSSELNVNALELDDSALYLCASSLGQNYEQYFGPGTRLTVT.

The chain has TRBV9 and TRBJ2-3; D gene ambiguous. Trimming cost V 1 base and J 3 bases, with 9 bases left between them. The CDR3 contains 14 residues. Germline lookup yields CDR1 SGDLS and CDR2 YYNGEE. The CDR3 DNA reads as TGTGCCAGCAGCGTACGCCCCTCGACAGATACGCAGTATTTT. Translated: CASSVRPSTDTQYF.

V usage is TRBV4-1 and J usage is TRBJ2-1; 11 bases map to TRBD1. Germline V gene sequence: CDR1 MGHRA, CDR2 YSYEKL. The CDR3 spans 16 residues. V lost 0 bases and J lost 9; bases outside the gene matches: 7. In DNA form, the CDR3 reads TGCGCCAGCAGCCAAGATCCCGGGACAGGGGGGCTTGAGCAGTTCTTC. This sequence encodes CASSQDPGTGGLEQFF.

This chain uses TRBV7-9 with TRBJ1-5; D call uncertain. V lost 1 base and J 1 base, leaving 8 bases between the germline ends. Germline assignment: CDR1 SEHNR and CDR2 FQNEAQ (reference sequence). This CDR3 contains 15 residues. CDR3 sequence reads: CASSLGSISNQPQHF. CDR3 sequence (DNA): TGTGCCAGCAGCTTAGGGAGTATAAGCAATCAGCCCCAGCATTTT. Full variable domain (rest looked up from reference TRBV7-9 and TRBJ1-5): DTGVSQNPRHKITKRGQNVTFRCDPISEHNRLYWYRQTLGQGPEFLTYFQNEAQLEKSRLLSDRFSAERPKGSFSTLEIQRTEQGDSAMYLCASSLGSISNQPQHFGDGTRLSIL.

This clone was recorded a few times. The chain carries TRBV5-4 and TRBJ1-3; TRBD1 is a possible D gene (6 bases). Germline CDR1 reads SGHNT; CDR2 reads YYREEE (reference sequence). The CDR3 is 15 amino acids. V lost 4 bases and J 4 bases, leaving 15 bases between the germline ends. The CDR3 reads CASSLKGGQGNTIYF. CDR3 bases: TGTGCCAGCAGCCTCAAGGGGGGCCAGGGAAACACCATATATTTT.

The chain joins TRBV9 to TRBJ2-2, with D hard to call. Germline CDR1 is SGDLS and CDR2 is YYNGEE. The CDR3 has 14 amino acids. The V end was cut by 0 bases, the J end by 3 bases, with 6 bases between. The DNA of the CDR3 is TGTGCCAGCAGCGTAGTCGGCCACACCGGGGAGCTGTTTTTT. Its protein product is CASSVVGHTGELFF.

CDR3 loop: CASSTLVSSGNTIYF. For the CDR3, the DNA is TGTGCCAGCAGCACATTAGTAAGCTCTGGAAACACCATATATTTT. The J gene is TRBJ1-3, the V gene TRBV5-6; D ambiguous. Germline V gene lookup returns CDR1 SGHDT and CDR2 YYEEEE. The CDR3 covers 15 residues. V was clipped by 4 bases and J by 0 bases, with 11 bases between them.

The rearrangement links TRBV4-1 to TRBJ2-7, with TRBD1 matching over 12 bases. The CDR3 totals 16 residues. The germline gives CDR1 MGHRA, CDR2 YSYEKL. The ends lost 4 bases at V and 4 bases at J; junction bases unmatched: 8. In DNA, the CDR3 is TGCGCCAGCAGCCCCAAGCCGGGACAGGGGGCGTACGAGCAGTACTTC. Protein sequence: CASSPKPGQGAYEQYF.

This clone was observed a single time. The chain employs TRBV28 and TRBJ1-2; 7 nucleotides match TRBD1. Germline trimming cut 8 bases from V and 6 bases from J; bases unmatched to any gene: 6. This CDR3 comprises 12 residues. CDR1 MDHEN and CDR2 SYDVKM come from the germline V gene. CDR3 nucleotide sequence: TGTGCCAGCCGAAAGGGGGCGCATGGCTACACCTTC. Its protein product is CASRKGAHGYTF.

The V and J genes are TRBV30 and TRBJ2-7; D might be TRBD2 (5 bases). The CDR3 runs 13 residues. The V and J ends lost 5 bases and 6 bases respectively, with 17 bases between them. Germline values: CDR1 GTSNPN, CDR2 SVGIG (reference sequence). The CDR3 DNA follows: TGTGCCTGGTCAGCGGACCTACGGGGCGAGCAGTACTTC. Translated: CAWSADLRGEQYF.

The chain joins TRBV28 to TRBJ1-3; D not certain. V was pared by 3 bases and J by 0 bases, with 9 bases between. Germline V lookup: CDR1 MDHEN, CDR2 SYDVKM. CDR3 length: 15 residues. The CDR3 here is CASSLAGVSGNTIYF. CDR3 DNA sequence: TGTGCCAGCAGTTTGGCCGGAGTCTCTGGAAACACCATATATTTT.

The chain employs TRBV7-8 and TRBJ1-1, with no clear D. This CDR3 is built from 13 residues. Germline-derived CDR1 and CDR2 are SGHVS and FQNEAQ. V was pared by 0 bases and J by 1 base, with 3 bases between. In DNA, the CDR3 is TGTGCCAGCAGCTTAGCACGGAACACTGAAGCTTTCTTT. It translates to CASSLARNTEAFF.

This clone was observed a single time. The CDR3, as DNA: TGCGCCAGCAGCTCCGATGGAGCTTACTCTGGAAACACCATATATTTT. Translating it yields CASSSDGAYSGNTIYF. The J gene is TRBJ1-3, the V gene TRBV5-1, with no clear D. Trimming took off 3 bases at V and 0 bases at J, with 13 bases between the two ends. Germline assignment: CDR1 SGHRS and CDR2 YFSETQ. There are 16 residues in the CDR3.

The chain carries TRBV15 and TRBJ1-2; TRBD1 is a possible D gene (5 bases). Germline CDR1 is LNHNV and CDR2 is YYDKDF (reference sequence). Trimming pared 8 bases from V and 2 bases from J, leaving 12 bases between. CDR3 length equals 13 residues. CDR3 DNA sequence: TGTGCCACCGCGCGGGACCCGAACTATGGCTACACCTTC. Translated, it gives CATARDPNYGYTF.

J is TRBJ2-5 and V is TRBV29-1, with 8 bases lining up with TRBD2. The CDR3 length is 15 residues. Losses at the gene ends were 5 bases for V and 4 bases for J; bases not matched to a gene: 12. CDR1 is SQVTM, CDR2 ANQGSEA, per germline. The chain's CDR3 is CSVPGREGVRETQYF. The CDR3 DNA sequence: TGCAGCGTTCCCGGACGGGAGGGAGTACGAGAGACCCAGTACTTC. The full variable domain, in which reference TRBV29-1 and TRBJ2-5 provide the parts outside the CDR3, is SAVISQKPSRDICQRGTSLTIQCQVDSQVTMMFWYRQQPGQSLTLIATANQGSEATYESGFVIDKFPISRPNLTFSTLTVSNMSPEDSSIYLCSVPGREGVRETQYFGPGTRLLVL.